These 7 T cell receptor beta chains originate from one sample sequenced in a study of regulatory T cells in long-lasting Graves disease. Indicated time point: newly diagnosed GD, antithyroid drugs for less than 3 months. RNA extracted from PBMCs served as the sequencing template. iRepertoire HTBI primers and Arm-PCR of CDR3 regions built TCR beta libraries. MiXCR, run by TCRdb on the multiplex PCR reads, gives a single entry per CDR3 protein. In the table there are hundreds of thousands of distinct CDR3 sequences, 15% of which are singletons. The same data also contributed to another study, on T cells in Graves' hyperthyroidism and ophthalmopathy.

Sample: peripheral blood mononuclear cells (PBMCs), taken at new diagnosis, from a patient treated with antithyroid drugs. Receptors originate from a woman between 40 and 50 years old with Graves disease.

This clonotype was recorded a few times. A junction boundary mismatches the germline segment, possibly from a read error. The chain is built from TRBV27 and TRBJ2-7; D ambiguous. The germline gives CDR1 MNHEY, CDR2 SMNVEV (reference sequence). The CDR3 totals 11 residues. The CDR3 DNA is TGTGCCGGCAGTCTATCCTACGAGCAGTACTTC. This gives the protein CAGSLSYEQYF.

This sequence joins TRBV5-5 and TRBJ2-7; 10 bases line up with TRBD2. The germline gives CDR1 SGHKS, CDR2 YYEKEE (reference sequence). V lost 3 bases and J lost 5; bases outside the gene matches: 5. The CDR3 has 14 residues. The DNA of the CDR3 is TGTGCCAGCAGCTCAGCGGGAGGGCCCAACGAGCAGTACTTC. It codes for CASSSAGGPNEQYF.

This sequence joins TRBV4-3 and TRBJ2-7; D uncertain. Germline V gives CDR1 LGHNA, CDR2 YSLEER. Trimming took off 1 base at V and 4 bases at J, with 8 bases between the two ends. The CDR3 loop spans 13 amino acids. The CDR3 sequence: CASSQGIAYEQYF. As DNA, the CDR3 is TGCGCCAGCAGCCAAGGAATCGCATACGAGCAGTACTTC.

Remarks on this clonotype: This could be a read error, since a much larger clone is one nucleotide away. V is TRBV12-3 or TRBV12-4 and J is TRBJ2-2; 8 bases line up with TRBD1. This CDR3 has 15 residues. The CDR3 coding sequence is TGTGCCAGCAGTGGACAGGGCTCGAACACCGGGAAGCTGTTTTTT. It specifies CASSGQGSNTGKLFF.

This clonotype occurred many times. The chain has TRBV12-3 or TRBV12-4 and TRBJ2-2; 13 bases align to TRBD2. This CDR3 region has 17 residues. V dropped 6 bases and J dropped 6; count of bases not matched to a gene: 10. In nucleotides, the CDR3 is TGTGCCAGCAGCCCCTCACCCACTAGCGGGAGGGCCGGGGAGCTGTTTTTT. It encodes CASSPSPTSGRAGELFF.

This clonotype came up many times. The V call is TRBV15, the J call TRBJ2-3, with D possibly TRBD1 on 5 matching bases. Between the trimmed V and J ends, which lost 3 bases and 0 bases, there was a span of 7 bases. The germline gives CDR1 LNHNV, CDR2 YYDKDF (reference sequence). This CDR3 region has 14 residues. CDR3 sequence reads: CATSRDISTDTQYF. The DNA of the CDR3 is TGTGCCACCAGCAGGGACATTAGCACAGATACGCAGTATTTT.

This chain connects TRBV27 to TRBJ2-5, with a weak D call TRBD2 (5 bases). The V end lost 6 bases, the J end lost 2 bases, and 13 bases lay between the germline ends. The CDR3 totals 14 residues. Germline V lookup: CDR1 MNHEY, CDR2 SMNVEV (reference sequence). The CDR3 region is CASSSDGIQETQYF. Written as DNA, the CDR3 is TGTGCCAGCAGCTCCGACGGGATTCAAGAGACCCAGTACTTC.